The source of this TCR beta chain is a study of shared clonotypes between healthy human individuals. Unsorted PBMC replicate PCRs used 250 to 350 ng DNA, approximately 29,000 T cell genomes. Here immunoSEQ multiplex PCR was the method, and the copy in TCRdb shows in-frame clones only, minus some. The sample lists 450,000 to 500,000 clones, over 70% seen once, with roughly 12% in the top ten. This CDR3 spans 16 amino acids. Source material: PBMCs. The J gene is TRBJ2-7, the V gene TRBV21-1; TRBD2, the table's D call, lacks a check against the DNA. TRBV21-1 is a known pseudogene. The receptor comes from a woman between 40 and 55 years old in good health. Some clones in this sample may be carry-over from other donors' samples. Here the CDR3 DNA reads TGTGCCAGCTGGGCCAATACGGCGGGTACCTCCTACGAGCAGTACTTC. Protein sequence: CASWANTAGTSYEQYF.